The present entry profiles one T cell receptor (beta chain) with its context. The germline CDR1 and CDR2 sequences are SGHRS and YFSETQ. V was clipped by 5 bases and J by 4 bases; unmatched bases: 10. The CDR3 runs to 15 residues. This entry comes from a study of blood T cell repertoires in COVID-19. Clones were sequenced by immunoSEQ multiplex PCR, and TCRdb holds only the in-frame ones, with some missing. The repertoire consists of some 220,000 clones, with around 84% occurring once and the leading ten covering 5.1%. The sample taken for sequencing was peripheral blood. This sequence was found in an older woman who had recovered from COVID-19. The chain recombines TRBV5-1 with TRBJ1-2, with 8 bases identical to TRBD1. The CDR3, as DNA: TGCGCCAGCAGAACTCAGGGGGCCAGAATCTATGGCTACACCTTC. It specifies CASRTQGARIYGYTF.